The 20 T cell receptor beta chains below come from one sample, sequenced in a study of PD-L1 blockade in urothelial cancer. The time point is: pretreatment peripheral blood. Repertoires were generated with immunoSEQ multiplex PCR, while TCRdb's copy carries only in-frame clones and drops some. Of 45,000 to 60,000 clones in the sample, around 86% were seen once. Source: PBMCs, taken around atezolizumab (anti-PD-L1) treatment. The receptors come from a man between 50 and 59 years old with urothelial cancer.

This chain connects TRBV30 to TRBJ1-1; tentatively, D is TRBD1 (6 bases). The CDR3 has 13 residues. The V gene lost 4 bases and the J gene lost 2 bases, with 11 bases spanning the gap. Germline CDR1 reads GTSNPN; CDR2 reads SVGIG (reference sequence). The CDR3 DNA follows: TGTGCCTGGAACCGACAGGTAAACACTGAAGCTTTCTTT. Its protein product is CAWNRQVNTEAFF. Using reference TRBV30 and TRBJ1-1 for the parts outside the CDR3, the full variable domain is SQTIHQWPATLVQPVGSPLSLECTVEGTSNPNLYWYRQAAGRGLQLLFYSVGIGQISSEVPQNLSASRPQDRQFILSSKKLLLSDSGFYLCAWNRQVNTEAFFGQGTRLTVV.

The V gene is TRBV25-1, the J gene TRBJ2-2, with D perhaps matching TRBD1 (6 bases). The V gene's germline CDR1 is MGHDK and CDR2 SYGVNS. Trimming left V 6 bases short and J 5 bases short, with 16 bases between. This CDR3 is 15 amino acids long. CDR3 in DNA: TGTGCCAGCAGATCTTATAACAGGGCTACCGGGGAGCTGTTTTTT. It yields the protein CASRSYNRATGELFF.

The CDR3 DNA reads TGCAGCGTTGTTTTCGGTAGCAATCAGCCCCAGCATTTT. Translated: CSVVFGSNQPQHF. The chain recombines TRBV29-1 with TRBJ1-5; D not resolved. The CDR3 totals 13 residues. V was clipped by 4 bases and J by 0 bases, with 7 bases between them. In germline, CDR1 is SQVTM, CDR2 ANQGSEA.

The J gene is TRBJ2-1, the V gene TRBV5-1; D is perhaps TRBD2 (6 bases). V was shortened by 0 bases and J by 0 bases, with 10 bases between the two germline ends. Germline V gene lookup returns CDR1 SGHRS and CDR2 YFSETQ. The CDR3 has 16 amino acids. Here the CDR3 DNA reads TGCGCCAGCAGCTTGGATGTCGGGAGCTCCTACAATGAGCAGTTCTTC. Protein: CASSLDVGSSYNEQFF.

This clone was detected once. J is TRBJ1-1 and V is TRBV5-1, with a possible D match to TRBD1 (6 bases). This CDR3 has 15 amino acids. Germline V gives CDR1 SGHRS, CDR2 YFSETQ. Trimming pared 3 bases from V and 5 bases from J, leaving 17 bases between. CDR3 sequence: CASSSGQPLGTEAFF. CDR3 coding DNA: TGCGCCAGCAGCTCCGGACAGCCCTTAGGGACTGAAGCTTTCTTT.

This clone was seen a single time. The genes are TRBV5-1 and TRBJ2-7, with D hard to call. V gave up 5 bases and J gave up 5 bases, with 14 bases separating them. CDR3 length: 13 residues. Germline V gene lookup returns CDR1 SGHRS and CDR2 YFSETQ. This CDR3 is CASSPEALDEQYF. CDR3 sequence (DNA): TGCGCCAGCAGTCCCGAGGCCTTGGACGAGCAGTACTTC.

CDR3 sequence (DNA): TGTGCCTGGAGACCTACAAGGACAGGGTCCTTCTTC. Translated, it gives CAWRPTRTGSFF. The V call is TRBV30, the J call TRBJ2-1; 8 nucleotides match TRBD1. The trim removed 3 bases at V and 16 bases at J, leaving 11 bases unmatched. CDR1 GTSNPN and CDR2 SVGIG come from the germline V gene (reference sequence). The CDR3 contains 12 residues.

The V and J genes are TRBV5-1 and TRBJ2-5, with a weak D call TRBD2 (5 bases). The CDR3 is made up of 14 amino acids. Trimming took off 1 base at V and 5 bases at J, with 12 bases between the two ends. Germline V CDR1 and CDR2: SGHRS, YFSETQ. CDR3 sequence (DNA): TGCGCCAGCAGCTTGCGGGAACCCGGGGAGACCCAGTACTTC. It translates to CASSLREPGETQYF.

This clone has a handful of counts. The V gene is TRBV7-9, the J gene TRBJ1-1; 7 nucleotides match TRBD1. V trimming: 4 bases; J trimming: 6 bases; junction bases outside the gene matches: 8. CDR3 size: 14 residues. Germline V gene lookup returns CDR1 SEHNR and CDR2 FQNEAQ (reference sequence). The CDR3 here is CASSSTTGFAEAFF. CDR3 sequence (DNA): TGTGCCAGCAGCTCGACGACAGGGTTCGCTGAAGCTTTCTTT.

V usage is TRBV18 and J usage is TRBJ1-6, with TRBD1 as a possible D gene (5 bases). The CDR3 consists of 13 residues. V was cut by 3 bases and J by 5 bases, with 5 bases left in between. Germline loops: CDR1 KGHSH, CDR2 LQKENI. In DNA, the CDR3 is TGTGCCAGCTCACCGACAGATAATTCACCCCTCCACTTT. Its protein product is CASSPTDNSPLHF. Full variable domain (missing parts from reference TRBV18 and TRBJ1-6): NAGVMQNPRHLVRRRGQEARLRCSPMKGHSHVYWYRQLPEEGLKFMVYLQKENIIDESGMPKERFSAEFPKEGPSILRIQQVVRGDSAAYFCASSPTDNSPLHFGNGTRLTVT.

The genes are TRBV7-3 and TRBJ2-3, with D perhaps TRBD1 (6 bases). Trimming removed 8 bases from V and 2 bases from J, with 14 bases in between. The CDR3 sequence is 14 residues long. Germline values: CDR1 SGHTA, CDR2 FQGTGA. The CDR3 spells CASSFDRSTDTQYF. The CDR3 DNA is TGTGCCAGCTCCTTCGACAGGTCCACAGATACGCAGTATTTT.

The V gene is TRBV7-9, the J gene TRBJ1-2, with 10 bases that match TRBD1. CDR3 length equals 15 residues. Germline values: CDR1 SEHNR, CDR2 FQNEAQ (reference sequence). V shed 4 bases, J shed 3 bases, and the junction held 5 bases outside the gene matches. CDR3 coding DNA: TGTGCCAGCAGCTCTCGACAGGGGGCTGACTATGGCTACACCTTC. Residues: CASSSRQGADYGYTF.

The chain carries TRBV28 and TRBJ1-4; weak D call: TRBD1 (5 bases). The germline V and J ends were trimmed by 6 bases and 5 bases, with 16 bases remaining between them. Germline values: CDR1 MDHEN, CDR2 SYDVKM. The CDR3 sequence is 15 residues long. CDR3 amino acids: CASRLLTAGNEKLFF. As DNA, the CDR3 is TGTGCCAGCAGGCTTCTGACAGCGGGAAATGAAAAACTGTTTTTT.

The CDR3 reads CASSPQRSDQPQHF. CDR3 coding DNA: TGTGCCAGCTCCCCCCAGCGAAGTGATCAGCCCCAGCATTTT. The rearrangement links TRBV18 to TRBJ1-5; D remains unclear. This CDR3 region has 14 residues. Germline-derived CDR1 and CDR2 are KGHSH and LQKENI. Trimming pared 6 bases from V and 5 bases from J, leaving 14 bases between.

This chain connects TRBV7-9 to TRBJ2-7; 9 bases fit TRBD1. After removal of 5 bases from V and 2 bases from J, the junction contained 4 bases not matched to a gene. The CDR3 loop spans 14 amino acids. The germline gives CDR1 SEHNR, CDR2 FQNEAQ (reference sequence). Written as DNA, the CDR3 is TGTGCCAGCAGCCTTGGACAGGGGACCTACGAGCAGTACGTC. Protein sequence: CASSLGQGTYEQYV.

This clone was recorded a few times. The chain couples TRBV7-8 to TRBJ1-6; D is ambiguous. Germline V lookup: CDR1 SGHVS, CDR2 FQNEAQ. The V end was cut by 3 bases, the J end by 1 base, with 10 bases between. This CDR3 spans 16 amino acids. The CDR3 spells CASSFRRGSYNSPLHF. The CDR3, as DNA: TGTGCCAGCAGCTTCAGGCGGGGTTCCTATAATTCACCCCTCCACTTT. Supplemented by reference TRBV7-8 and TRBJ1-6, the full variable domain reads GAGVSQSPRYKVAKRGQDVALRCDPISGHVSLFWYQQALGQGPEFLTYFQNEAQLDKSGLPSDRFFAERPEGSVSTLKIQRTQQEDSAVYLCASSFRRGSYNSPLHFGNGTRLTVT.

This chain connects TRBV5-1 to TRBJ2-1, with D possibly matching TRBD2 (5 bases). CDR1 and CDR2 from the germline V gene are SGHRS and YFSETQ. Trimming shortened V by 2 bases and J by 0 bases, and 15 bases separated the two germline ends. The CDR3 sequence is 17 residues long. CDR3 protein: CASSFKSSGISYNEQFF. The CDR3 DNA reads TGCGCCAGCAGCTTTAAATCTTCCGGGATCTCCTACAATGAGCAGTTCTTC.

The V call is TRBV19, the J call TRBJ1-5; 7 bases are shared with TRBD1. Trimming cost V 1 base and J 0 bases; bases outside gene matches: 3. CDR1 LNHDA and CDR2 SQIVND come from the germline V gene (reference sequence). This CDR3 has 16 residues. The DNA for the CDR3 is TGTGCCAGTAGTATAGGGGACAGAGTTAGCAATCAGCCCCAGCATTTT. Residues: CASSIGDRVSNQPQHF.

This clone came up a few times. This chain connects TRBV6-6 to TRBJ1-1; 8 nucleotides line up with TRBD1. The CDR3 totals 15 residues. Germline trimming cut 5 bases from V and 1 base from J; bases unmatched to any gene: 6. Germline loops: CDR1 MNHNY, CDR2 SVGAGI (reference sequence). The chain's CDR3 is CASSPWTGQNTEAFF. The CDR3 region has the DNA TGTGCCAGCAGTCCGTGGACAGGGCAGAACACTGAAGCTTTCTTT.

V usage is TRBV10-1 and J usage is TRBJ2-5, with D tentatively TRBD1 (6 bases). Per germline, CDR1 WNHNN and CDR2 SYGVQD (reference sequence). The length of the CDR3 is 14 residues. Trimming removed 9 bases from V and 5 bases from J, with 19 bases in between. CDR3 sequence reads: CASGREGGQETQYF. The CDR3 DNA is TGCGCCAGTGGCCGTGAAGGGGGTCAGGAGACCCAGTACTTC.